The 10 T cell receptor beta chains reported below all come from one sample, sequenced in a study of neurological immune-mediated disorders. Each CDR3 protein is one row after TCRdb ran MiXCR on the 5' RACE reads. The sample comprises about 17,000 distinct CDR3 sequences, 3.5% of which are singletons, and over 20% rests with the top ten. The sequenced sample was CD8+ T cells from blood. The receptors here all came from a woman aged 35 to 49 in good health.

This clonotype has ten or more counts. The chain is built from TRBV25-1 and TRBJ1-2; D is ambiguous. The germline V gene has CDR1 MGHDK and CDR2 SYGVNS. This CDR3 has 12 amino acids. The V and J ends lost 2 bases and 4 bases respectively, with 5 bases between them. The CDR3 here is CASSEGLYGYTF. The CDR3 DNA follows: TGTGCCAGCAGTGAAGGGCTCTATGGCTACACCTTC.

Points on this clonotype: This may come from a read error, since a much larger clone is one base off. The rearrangement links TRBV3-1 to TRBJ1-1; possible D gene TRBD1, 6 bases. Germline CDR1 LGHDT, CDR2 YNNKEL (reference sequence). The CDR3 has 14 residues. The CDR3: CARSQGTANTEAFF. The CDR3 region has the DNA TGTGCCAGAAGCCAGGGGACGGCGAACACTGAAGCTTTCTTT.

Ten or more counts support this clonotype. The chain couples TRBV5-6 to TRBJ2-7, with D perhaps TRBD1 (5 bases). The CDR3 contains 15 residues. The V end was cut by 0 bases, the J end by 5 bases, with 15 bases between. The germline V gene has CDR1 SGHDT and CDR2 YYEEEE. The CDR3 is CASSLDLGPVNEQYF. Written as DNA, the CDR3 is TGTGCCAGCAGCTTGGATCTGGGGCCGGTCAACGAGCAGTACTTC.

By share of the sample, this clonotype is medium-sized. This chain connects TRBV18 to TRBJ1-1; D is unclear. CDR3 length: 14 amino acids. Germline assignment: CDR1 KGHSH and CDR2 LQKENI. Trimming took off 3 bases at V and 0 bases at J, with 8 bases between the two ends. CDR3 loop: CASSPRQMNTEAFF. The CDR3 coding sequence is TGTGCCAGCTCACCCCGCCAGATGAACACTGAAGCTTTCTTT.

Many counts were recorded for this clonotype. V is TRBV9 and J is TRBJ2-3; TRBD2 aligns across 13 bases. Per the germline V gene, CDR1 is SGDLS and CDR2 is YYNGEE. V lost 3 bases, J lost 1 base, and 5 bases stayed unmatched. The CDR3 consists of 17 residues. The DNA of the CDR3 is TGTGCCAGCAGCGCAGGGACTAGCGGGGACCGCACAGATACGCAGTATTTT. This translates into CASSAGTSGDRTDTQYF.

This clonotype came up many times. The V gene is TRBV7-6, the J gene TRBJ2-6; D is uncertain. The germline gives CDR1 SGHVS, CDR2 FNYEAQ. V lost 2 bases, J lost 2 bases, and 7 bases lay in between. The CDR3 sequence is 15 residues long. The CDR3 loop is CASSLSPPGANVLTF. DNA of the CDR3: TGTGCCAGCAGCTTATCCCCGCCTGGGGCCAACGTCCTGACTTTC.

Many counts were recorded for this clonotype. The genes are TRBV29-1 and TRBJ2-3; D is perhaps TRBD1 (6 bases). CDR3 length: 14 residues. The V gene's germline CDR1 is SQVTM and CDR2 ANQGSEA. CDR3 region: CRTRGQLFTDTQYF. The CDR3 DNA follows: TGCAGGACCAGGGGTCAACTCTTCACAGATACGCAGTATTTT.

This clonotype occurred many times. The rearrangement uses TRBV9 and TRBJ2-6, with TRBD2 as a possible D gene (6 bases). Germline V gene data show CDR1 as SGDLS and CDR2 as YYNGEE. V shed 0 bases and J shed 4 bases, with 17 bases lying between them. The CDR3 spans 18 residues. For the CDR3, the DNA is TGTGCCAGCAGCGTAGGACCTTCTGGGGGGTCAGGGGCCAACGTCCTGACTTTC. Amino acids: CASSVGPSGGSGANVLTF. Full variable domain (remainder filled in from reference TRBV9 and TRBJ2-6): DSGVTQTPKHLITATGQRVTLRCSPRSGDLSVYWYQQSLDQGLQFLIQYYNGEERAKGNILERFSAQQFPDLHSELNLSSLELGDSALYFCASSVGPSGGSGANVLTFGAGSRLTVL.

This clonotype was recorded many times. The genes are TRBV5-6 and TRBJ2-7; TRBD1 might be the D (6 bases). This CDR3 region has 14 residues. In germline, CDR1 is SGHDT, CDR2 YYEEEE. V was clipped by 2 bases and J by 3 bases, with 12 bases between them. The CDR3 is CASSLSGQFYEQYF. Here the CDR3 DNA reads TGTGCCAGCAGCTTATCCGGACAGTTCTACGAGCAGTACTTC.

In this sample, this clonotype turned up many times. The chain has TRBV4-1 and TRBJ2-2; 13 bases match TRBD2. Germline CDR1 is MGHRA and CDR2 is YSYEKL. After removal of 5 bases from V and 4 bases from J, the junction contained 4 bases not matched to a gene. The CDR3 runs to 16 residues. For the CDR3, the DNA is TGCGCCAGCAGCGGATGGACTAGCGGGAGCACCGGGGAGCTGTTTTTT. Protein: CASSGWTSGSTGELFF.